A single sample gave rise to the 28 T cell receptor beta chains below, sequenced in a study of response to subunit inactivated influenza vaccine. TCRdb reanalysed the RT-PCR reads using MiXCR and keeps one entry per CDR3 protein. Among 500,000 to 750,000 distinct CDR3 sequences, about 15% were seen once, and the ten largest hold approximately 12%. The material was PBMCs from blood, obtained less than 13 days after vaccination. The receptors shown here come from a man aged 50 or older who received an inactivated influenza vaccine.

This clonotype showed up just a few times. The chain links TRBV5-1 to TRBJ2-3; 15 bases align to TRBD2. Germline lookup yields CDR1 SGHRS and CDR2 YFSETQ. V dropped 7 bases and J dropped 0; count of bases not matched to a gene: 3. The CDR3 is made up of 16 amino acids. The CDR3 reads CASQGLAGGSTDTQYF. The CDR3 region has the DNA TGCGCCAGCCAAGGACTAGCGGGAGGGAGCACAGATACGCAGTATTTT.

This clonotype was seen only a few times. The V call is TRBV20-1, the J call TRBJ1-2; 7 bases agree with TRBD1. Germline V gene data show CDR1 as DFQATT and CDR2 as SNEGSKA (reference sequence). CDR3 length equals 15 residues. V shed 0 bases and J 2 bases; nucleotides not matched to a gene: 6. CDR3 amino acids: CSARDVQGINYGYTF. DNA of the CDR3: TGCAGTGCTAGAGATGTACAGGGGATCAACTATGGCTACACCTTC.

This clonotype was detected only a few times. The chain is built from TRBV6-5 and TRBJ2-7; D is ambiguous. V was shortened by 2 bases and J by 2 bases, with 10 bases between the two germline ends. Germline loops: CDR1 MNHEY, CDR2 SVGAGI. The CDR3 length is 14 residues. The CDR3 coding sequence is TGTGCCAGCAGTTACGAGAGAGATACCTACGAGCAGTACTTC. Its translation is CASSYERDTYEQYF.

This chain links TRBV3-1 with TRBJ2-5; tentatively, D is TRBD2 (6 bases). CDR3 length: 16 amino acids. Germline lookup yields CDR1 LGHDT and CDR2 YNNKEL (reference sequence). Trimming took off 2 bases at V and 2 bases at J, with 15 bases between the two ends. CDR3 nucleotides: TGTGCCAGCAGCCAATTGGCTAGCGTGAAACAAGAGACCCAGTACTTC. Encoded protein: CASSQLASVKQETQYF.

The J gene is TRBJ2-7, the V gene TRBV5-5; a possible D gene is TRBD1 (6 bases). V lost 1 base and J 3 bases, leaving 11 bases between the germline ends. This CDR3 contains 14 residues. Germline CDR1 is SGHKS and CDR2 is YYEKEE (reference sequence). Here the CDR3 DNA reads TGTGCCAGCAGCTTGCGGGACACATACTACGAGCAGTACTTC. It yields the protein CASSLRDTYYEQYF.

The chain joins TRBV20-1 to TRBJ2-5; D is undetermined. Trimming shortened V by 0 bases and J by 5 bases, and 7 bases separated the two germline ends. Germline V CDR1 and CDR2: DFQATT, SNEGSKA (reference sequence). The CDR3 loop spans 12 amino acids. CDR3 bases: TGCAGTGCTAGAGATCAAGAGGAGACCCAGTACTTC. Translated, it gives CSARDQEETQYF.

The chain has TRBV10-3 and TRBJ2-7; 14 nucleotides match TRBD2. With 1 base clipped from V and 6 bases from J, the junction kept 11 bases outside the gene matches. Germline V gene sequence: CDR1 ENHRY, CDR2 SYGVKD. This CDR3 has 18 amino acids. This chain's CDR3 is CAISEFGTSGRRASEQYF. The CDR3 coding sequence is TGTGCCATCAGTGAGTTTGGGACTAGCGGGAGAAGGGCCTCCGAGCAGTACTTC.

The chain uses TRBV12-3 or TRBV12-4 and TRBJ1-5; 8 nucleotides line up with TRBD1. V lost 6 bases, J lost 2 bases, and 3 bases stayed unmatched. CDR3 length: 14 amino acids. This CDR3 is CASSMTGGNQPQHF. For the CDR3, the DNA is TGTGCCAGCAGCATGACAGGGGGCAATCAGCCCCAGCATTTT.

V usage is TRBV25-1 and J usage is TRBJ1-2; TRBD1 is a possible D gene (5 bases). CDR1 is MGHDK, CDR2 SYGVNS, per germline. This CDR3 has 13 amino acids. The V gene lost 10 bases and the J gene lost 4 bases, with 16 bases spanning the gap. CDR3 in DNA: TGTGCCACTTCGAAAGGGGTTAGCTATGGCTACACCTTC. Protein sequence: CATSKGVSYGYTF.

This clonotype appeared many times. This chain joins TRBV10-3 and TRBJ1-5, with D unresolved. Trimming stripped 1 base from V and 0 bases from J, with 10 bases between. In germline, CDR1 is ENHRY, CDR2 SYGVKD. The CDR3 is made up of 16 amino acids. The CDR3 is CAISELGPLSNQPQHF. For the CDR3, the DNA is TGTGCCATCAGTGAGTTAGGGCCCCTTAGCAATCAGCCCCAGCATTTT.

This sequence joins TRBV6-2 or TRBV6-3 and TRBJ1-5; possible D gene TRBD1, 6 bases. CDR1 and CDR2 from the germline V gene are MNHEY and SVGEGT. The V gene lost 2 bases and the J gene lost 7 bases, with 12 bases spanning the gap. This CDR3 spans 14 amino acids. The CDR3 nucleotides are TGTGCCAGCAGTTACGAAGGGGGAAGCCAGCCCCAGCATTTT. Translating it yields CASSYEGGSQPQHF.

The chain joins TRBV20-1 to TRBJ1-5; D is perhaps TRBD1 (5 bases). The CDR3 consists of 15 residues. Trimming pared 7 bases from V and 0 bases from J, leaving 16 bases between. Germline V lookup: CDR1 DFQATT, CDR2 SNEGSKA (reference sequence). CDR3 amino acids: CSVGSGRYSNQPQHF. For the CDR3, the DNA is TGCAGTGTGGGGTCAGGGCGTTATAGCAATCAGCCCCAGCATTTT.

This clonotype was counted at least ten times. The V and J genes are TRBV4-3 and TRBJ2-1; D possibly corresponds to TRBD2 (5 bases). Germline loops: CDR1 LGHNA, CDR2 YSLEER. CDR3 size: 16 residues. V lost 0 bases, J lost 2 bases, and 11 bases lay in between. This CDR3 is CASSQDAGRAYNEQFF. CDR3 bases: TGCGCCAGCAGCCAAGATGCGGGTCGGGCCTACAATGAGCAGTTCTTC.

This clonotype has just a few counts. The rearrangement joins TRBV2 to TRBJ2-1; maybe TRBD2 (5 bases). There are 13 residues in the CDR3. CDR1 SNHLY and CDR2 FYNNEI come from the germline V gene. The V gene lost 3 bases and the J gene lost 6 bases, with 9 bases spanning the gap. CDR3 loop: CASSDGLANEQFF. CDR3 coding DNA: TGTGCCAGCAGTGATGGGCTAGCCAATGAGCAGTTCTTC.

V is TRBV6-1 and J is TRBJ2-1; perhaps TRBD2 as D (7 bases). V dropped 5 bases and J dropped 15 bases, with 20 bases sitting between them. CDR1 and CDR2 (germline): MNHNS, SASEGT. The CDR3 has 13 amino acids. The CDR3 bases are TGTGCCAGCAGTACGGGGGGCAGGGGAGATTGGTTCTTC. This codes for CASSTGGRGDWFF.

This rearrangement joins TRBV19 to TRBJ2-3, with TRBD1 matching 9 bases. Germline V gene data show CDR1 as LNHDA and CDR2 as SQIVND (reference sequence). This CDR3 comprises 16 residues. Germline trimming cut 5 bases from V and 3 bases from J; bases unmatched to any gene: 9. In nucleotides, the CDR3 is TGTGCCAGTAGTGCCCTCGGACAGGGGCGGACAGATACGCAGTATTTT. Its translation: CASSALGQGRTDTQYF.

At least ten counts were recorded for this clonotype. The chain is built from TRBV7-9 and TRBJ2-5; D possibly matches TRBD1 or TRBD2 (5 bases each). There are 14 residues in the CDR3. With 3 bases removed from V and 2 bases from J, the gap between germline ends came to 10 bases. Germline V gene sequence: CDR1 SEHNR, CDR2 FQNEAQ (reference sequence). The CDR3 reads CASSFPGAQETQYF. CDR3 coding DNA: TGTGCCAGCAGCTTCCCCGGGGCTCAAGAGACCCAGTACTTC. The full variable domain, completed using reference TRBV7-9 and TRBJ2-5, is DTGVSQNPRHKITKRGQNVTFRCDPISEHNRLYWYRQTLGQGPEFLTYFQNEAQLEKSRLLSDRFSAERPKGSFSTLEIQRTEQGDSAMYLCASSFPGAQETQYFGPGTRLLVL.

This CDR3 is CASSPGQTKAFF. CDR3 nucleotide sequence: TGTGCCAGCAGCCCTGGACAGACTAAAGCTTTCTTT. The rearrangement joins TRBV6-5 to TRBJ1-1, with TRBD1 as a possible D gene (6 bases). The germline gives CDR1 MNHEY, CDR2 SVGAGI. Deletions cut 6 bases from V and 9 bases from J, with 14 bases between. CDR3 length: 12 residues.

This clonotype has only a few counts. The chain carries TRBV10-3 and TRBJ1-5; D perhaps matches TRBD1 (5 bases). This CDR3 has 15 residues. V lost 3 bases and J lost 2, with 11 bases in between. Looked up from germline, CDR1 is ENHRY and CDR2 is SYGVKD. The CDR3 DNA follows: TGTGCCATCAGTGAAATTGACAGACGCAATCAGCCCCAGCATTTT. Translating gives CAISEIDRRNQPQHF.

This clonotype turned up a few times. The chain combines TRBV6-1 with TRBJ2-1, with 11 bases aligning to TRBD2. The trim removed 8 bases at V and 7 bases at J, leaving 13 bases unmatched. This CDR3 contains 16 residues. CDR1 and CDR2 from the germline V gene are MNHNS and SASEGT. CDR3 amino acids: CASGRIAGGPGNEQFF. The CDR3 bases are TGTGCCAGCGGACGAATAGCGGGGGGGCCTGGAAATGAGCAGTTCTTC.

This clonotype was counted ten times or more. The chain joins TRBV28 to TRBJ2-2; no clear D gene. V lost 5 bases to trimming and J lost 4 bases, with 5 bases between them. This CDR3 spans 12 amino acids. Looked up from germline, CDR1 is MDHEN and CDR2 is SYDVKM. In DNA form, the CDR3 reads TGTGCCAGCAGTCTTACCACCGGGGAGCTGTTTTTT. Its translation is CASSLTTGELFF.

In this sample, this clonotype turned up a few times. This chain uses TRBV4-2 with TRBJ2-5; D gene uncertain. V was trimmed by 1 base and J by 2 bases, leaving 8 bases between them. The CDR3 has 14 amino acids. Germline CDR1 is LGHNA and CDR2 is YNFKEQ. In nucleotides, the CDR3 is TGTGCCAGCAGCCAAGGAACTACACAAGAGACCCAGTACTTC. Translating it yields CASSQGTTQETQYF.

This chain connects TRBV12-3 or TRBV12-4 to TRBJ2-4; D is uncertain. The V end lost 6 bases, the J end lost 1 base, and 13 bases lay between the germline ends. This CDR3 region has 15 residues. The CDR3 nucleotides are TGTGCCAGCAGAAGACACGGTTCGGCCAAAAACATTCAGTACTTC. Translated: CASRRHGSAKNIQYF.

This clonotype was seen a handful of times. The chain is built from TRBV25-1 and TRBJ1-6; D might be TRBD1 (5 bases). Germline V gene lookup returns CDR1 MGHDK and CDR2 SYGVNS. The CDR3 totals 12 residues. V shed 3 bases and J shed 10 bases, with 7 bases lying between them. CDR3 loop: CASSEGHSPLHF. Here the CDR3 DNA reads TGTGCCAGCAGTGAGGGGCACTCACCCCTCCACTTT.

The genes are TRBV7-9 and TRBJ2-1, with TRBD1 identical over 8 bases. Germline V gene sequence: CDR1 SEHNR, CDR2 FQNEAQ (reference sequence). Trimming removed 4 bases from V and 2 bases from J; junction bases left unmatched: 4. The CDR3 is 15 amino acids. CDR3 loop: CASSSAGGAYNEQFF. The CDR3 DNA follows: TGTGCCAGCAGCTCGGCAGGGGGCGCCTACAATGAGCAGTTCTTC. Filled out from reference TRBV7-9 and TRBJ2-1, the complete variable domain reads DTGVSQNPRHKITKRGQNVTFRCDPISEHNRLYWYRQTLGQGPEFLTYFQNEAQLEKSRLLSDRFSAERPKGSFSTLEIQRTEQGDSAMYLCASSSAGGAYNEQFFGPGTRLTVL.

The genes are TRBV7-3 and TRBJ2-3; the D gene is possibly TRBD2 (5 bases). The CDR3 runs to 17 residues. The V gene lost 5 bases and the J gene lost 1 base, with 19 bases spanning the gap. Germline V gives CDR1 SGHTA, CDR2 FQGTGA. The CDR3 DNA is TGTGCCAGCAGCCCCCGTTGGAGCGGAGCAGGCACAGATACGCAGTATTTT. Translating gives CASSPRWSGAGTDTQYF.

There are many counts of this clonotype. The rearrangement uses TRBV29-1 and TRBJ2-1; 13 bases are shared with TRBD2. Germline V CDR1 and CDR2: SQVTM, ANQGSEA. After removal of 3 bases from V and 1 base from J, the junction contained 0 bases not matched to a gene. The CDR3 sequence is 15 residues long. The DNA of the CDR3 is TGCAGCGTTGAGACTAGCGGGAGGTCCTACAATGAGCAGTTCTTC. It codes for CSVETSGRSYNEQFF.

This chain uses TRBV6-1 with TRBJ2-7, with D tentatively TRBD1 or TRBD2 (5 bases each). The CDR3 is 14 amino acids. Per the germline V gene, CDR1 is MNHNS and CDR2 is SASEGT. V lost 9 bases, J lost 3 bases, and 18 bases lay in between. The CDR3 bases are TGTGCCAGTCAAGGAGGAGCAGGGATCTACGAGCAGTACTTC. Translated: CASQGGAGIYEQYF.